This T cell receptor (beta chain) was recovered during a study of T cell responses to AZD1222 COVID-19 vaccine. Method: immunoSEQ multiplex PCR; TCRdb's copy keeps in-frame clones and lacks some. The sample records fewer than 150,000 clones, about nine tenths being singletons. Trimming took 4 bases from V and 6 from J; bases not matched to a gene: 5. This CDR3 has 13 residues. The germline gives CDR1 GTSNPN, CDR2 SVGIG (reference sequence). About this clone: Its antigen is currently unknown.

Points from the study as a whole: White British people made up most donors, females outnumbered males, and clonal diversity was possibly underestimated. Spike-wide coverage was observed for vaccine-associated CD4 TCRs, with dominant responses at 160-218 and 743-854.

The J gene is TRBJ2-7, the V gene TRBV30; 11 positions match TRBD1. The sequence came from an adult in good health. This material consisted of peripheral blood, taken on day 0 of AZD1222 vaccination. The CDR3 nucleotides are TGTGCCTGGACTAGGACAGGGGGCTCCGAGCAGTACTTC. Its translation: CAWTRTGGSEQYF.